Below, one T cell receptor (beta chain) is given with its context. Its antigen is undetermined. This sample is drawn from a study of a mutant IDH1 vaccine in newly diagnosed glioma. About the study: Those enrolled had earlier been treated with radiotherapy, temozolomide, or both, mostly both.

Time point: week 23, last vaccination. Alongside topical imiquimod, each dose of vaccine comprised 300 ug of mutant IDH1 20-mer peptide. Those who donated had recent WHO grade 3 or 4 IDH1-mutant, ATRX-lost astrocytomas. There are 14 residues in the CDR3. Trimming took off 3 bases at V and 2 bases at J, with 11 bases between the two ends. CDR1 and CDR2 (germline): MNHEY, SMNVEV (reference sequence). Using immunoSEQ multiplex PCR, the repertoire was profiled, and TCRdb retains in-frame clones only, with some absent. The table lists about 38,000 clones, roughly four fifths of them singletons, with approximately 5.1% in the top ten.

The chain joins TRBV27 to TRBJ2-7, with D possibly called TRBD1 or TRBD2 (5 bases each). This clonotype originated in a man in his forties or fifties with glioma. The material was PBMCs, obtained from a glioma patient whose treatment included an IDH1 peptide vaccine. The CDR3 sequence: CASSFWGSPYEQYF. Here the CDR3 DNA reads TGTGCCAGCAGTTTTTGGGGGTCCCCCTACGAGCAGTACTTC.